Following are 5 T cell receptor beta chains from one sample sequenced in a study of blood T cell repertoires in COVID-19. Sequencing used immunoSEQ multiplex PCR; TCRdb keeps in-frame clones, though not all of them. This sample yields some 200,000 clones, of which about four fifths are seen a single time; around 6.1% belongs to the top ten. What was sequenced was peripheral blood. These receptors were obtained from a woman aged 40-49 years with acute or convalescent COVID-19.

This clone was seen a single time. The gene calls are TRBV4-1 and TRBJ2-1; TRBD1 agrees at 8 bases. CDR3 length equals 14 residues. V lost 2 bases to trimming and J lost 4 bases; unmatched junction nucleotides: 1. Germline V lookup: CDR1 MGHRA, CDR2 YSYEKL. As DNA, the CDR3 is TGCGCCAGCAGCCAAAGGACAGGGTACAATGAGCAGTTCTTC. This translates into CASSQRTGYNEQFF.

The rearrangement joins TRBV7-9 to TRBJ1-1; D is perhaps TRBD1 (5 bases). V lost 11 bases to trimming and J lost 4 bases, with 11 bases between them. From germline, CDR1 is SEHNR and CDR2 FQNEAQ (reference sequence). The CDR3 is 11 residues long. The CDR3 DNA reads as TGTGCCGGGGGGGTCGGCACTGAAGCTTTCTTT. It codes for CAGGVGTEAFF.

This clone was seen more than once but under ten times. The gene calls are TRBV27 and TRBJ2-2; D not resolved. Trimming left V 8 bases short and J 7 bases short, with 11 bases between. Looked up from germline, CDR1 is MNHEY and CDR2 is SMNVEV (reference sequence). This CDR3 spans 12 amino acids. CDR3 nucleotide sequence: TGTGCCAGCGCCCTCCCGGGCGGGGAGCTGTTTTTT. Encoded protein: CASALPGGELFF.

CDR3 protein: CASSWWQVGANVLTF. DNA of the CDR3: TGTGCCAGCAGCTGGTGGCAAGTAGGGGCCAACGTCCTGACTTTC. The rearrangement uses TRBV5-4 and TRBJ2-6; no clear D. This CDR3 is 15 amino acids long. Trimming cost V 3 bases and J 4 bases, with 11 bases left between them. Per the germline V gene, CDR1 is SGHNT and CDR2 is YYREEE (reference sequence).

There are a few counts of this clone. This chain connects TRBV3-1 (or the pseudogene TRBV3-2) to TRBJ1-1, with a weak D call TRBD1 (5 bases). Trimming shortened V by 1 base and J by 4 bases, and 10 bases separated the two germline ends. Germline lookup yields CDR1 LGHDT and CDR2 YNNKEL (reference sequence). The length of the CDR3 is 14 residues. The CDR3 region has the DNA TGTGCCAGCAGCCAAGTCGGCCAGGGCACTGAAGCTTTCTTT. Protein: CASSQVGQGTEAFF.